The rows below give T cell receptor beta chains drawn from one sample of a study of shared T cell receptors in the human thymus. TCRdb's table, derived via immunoSEQ multiplex PCR, lists solely in-frame clones and lacks some. The sample records some 700,000 clones, over 75% being singletons. The sample also formed part of further work on human thymus T cells.

Sequenced sample: thymocytes. Receptor source: a boy under three years old with a congenital heart defect. Both conserved end residues are part of each CDR3. Each record gives: D gene, clone size, V gene, CDR3 length, J gene, CDR3 protein, CDR3 DNA. The D gene is left open where the match is weak. Only part of the rows carry a size: once, few, many, or a class if the clone is expanded.

.	.	TRBV29-1	12	TRBJ2-4	CSVEGRGNIQYF	TGCAGCGTTGAGGGCAGGGGAAACATTCAGTACTTC
TRBD1	.	TRBV30	14	TRBJ1-1	CAWSRTGGVPEAFF	TGTGCCTGGAGTCGGACAGGGGGCGTCCCTGAAGCTTTCTTT
.	.	TRBV30	15	TRBJ2-5	CAWSVHPGEGETQYF	TGTGCCTGGAGTGTACATCCAGGGGAGGGAGAGACCCAGTACTTC
.	.	TRBV5-6	13	TRBJ1-2	CASSFRRRDGYTF	TGTGCCAGCAGCTTTAGGAGGCGCGATGGCTACACCTTC
.	.	TRBV5-6	15	TRBJ2-1	CASSLDRLFSNEQFF	TGTGCCAGCAGCTTGGATAGACTCTTCTCGAATGAGCAGTTCTTC
TRBD2	.	TRBV6-1	18	TRBJ2-7	CASSEGTSGRNSSYEQYF	TGTGCCAGCAGTGAAGGGACTAGCGGGAGGAACAGCTCCTACGAGCAGTACTTC
.	.	TRBV28	13	TRBJ2-3	CASSSSPVNTQYF	TGTGCCAGCAGTTCCTCCCCGGTGAATACGCAGTATTTT
TRBD1	.	TRBV7-9	16	TRBJ2-7	CASSLARGTGFYEQYF	TGTGCCAGCAGCTTAGCGCGGGGGACAGGGTTCTACGAGCAGTACTTC
.	once	TRBV7-9	11	TRBJ2-1	CASSSPREQFF	TGTGCCAGCAGCTCCCCGAGGGAGCAGTTCTTC
TRBD1	.	TRBV5-6	16	TRBJ2-1	CASSSSRDRGANEQFF	TGTGCCAGCAGCTCAAGCAGGGACAGGGGAGCGAATGAGCAGTTCTTC
.	.	TRBV21-1	16	TRBJ2-7	CASSSLRDRGRNEQYF	TGTGCCAGCAGCAGCCTCCGGGACAGGGGGCGGAACGAGCAGTACTTC
TRBD2	.	TRBV15	15	TRBJ2-3	CATSRDGRASDTQYF	TGTGCCACCAGCAGAGACGGGAGGGCCTCAGATACGCAGTATTTT
.	.	TRBV7-8	14	TRBJ2-7	CASSTAPARDEQYF	TGTGCCAGCAGCACCGCCCCCGCGCGGGACGAGCAGTACTTC
TRBD1	.	TRBV10-3	14	TRBJ1-2	CAISRTGTRGGYTF	TGTGCCATCAGTCGGACAGGGACCCGTGGTGGCTACACCTTC
TRBD1	.	TRBV19	15	TRBJ2-1	CASRGTGTSANEQFF	TGTGCCAGTAGGGGGACAGGGACGAGCGCCAATGAGCAGTTCTTC